The 7 T cell receptor beta chains below were found in one sample sequenced in a study of T cells after yellow fever vaccination. Via MiXCR, TCRdb re-called the 5' RACE reads, giving one row per CDR3 protein. Of about 500,000 distinct CDR3 sequences in the sample, roughly a sixth were seen once. The sequenced sample was PBMCs, obtained about 5 days after the first yellow fever vaccination. These receptors were collected from a man between 18 and 29 years old who received the YFV17D yellow fever vaccine.

V is TRBV10-3 and J is TRBJ2-3, with 7 bases fitting TRBD2. The V segment lost 0 bases and the J segment 2 bases; nucleotides outside the gene matches: 8. The CDR3 runs to 17 residues. Germline V gene lookup returns CDR1 ENHRY and CDR2 SYGVKD. The chain's CDR3 is CAISESTAGRVTDTQYF. CDR3 coding DNA: TGTGCCATCAGTGAGTCGACGGCGGGGAGGGTCACAGATACGCAGTATTTT.

This clonotype was seen many times. The rearrangement uses TRBV7-2 and TRBJ1-5; TRBD1 matches at 8 bases. Germline CDR1 and CDR2: SGHTA and FQGNSA. After removal of 3 bases from V and 7 bases from J, the junction contained 2 bases not matched to a gene. There are 13 residues in the CDR3. The CDR3 protein is CASSLTGEQPQHF. For the CDR3, the DNA is TGTGCCAGCAGCTTGACAGGGGAACAGCCCCAGCATTTT.

This clonotype was observed a handful of times. The J gene is TRBJ1-1, the V gene TRBV5-1; possible D gene TRBD1, 6 bases. Germline lookup yields CDR1 SGHRS and CDR2 YFSETQ. With 0 bases removed from V and 11 bases from J, the gap between germline ends came to 14 bases. This CDR3 contains 13 residues. CDR3 residues: CASSLARGGTAFF. CDR3 nucleotides: TGCGCCAGCAGCTTGGCCAGGGGAGGGACGGCTTTCTTT.

The V and J genes are TRBV4-1 and TRBJ2-1; 12 bases match TRBD2. V gave up 4 bases and J gave up 0 bases; unmatched junction bases: 10. Germline V lookup: CDR1 MGHRA, CDR2 YSYEKL. CDR3 size: 19 residues. CDR3 coding DNA: TGCGCCAGCAGCCCCCCGGGACTAGCGGGCAGAAGCTCCTACAATGAGCAGTTCTTC. Amino acids: CASSPPGLAGRSSYNEQFF.

This clonotype appeared a few times. This rearrangement joins TRBV27 to TRBJ1-1; D not resolved. The CDR3 runs to 14 residues. Germline V gene sequence: CDR1 MNHEY, CDR2 SMNVEV (reference sequence). The V end lost 2 bases, the J end lost 5 bases, and 12 bases lay between the germline ends. In nucleotides, the CDR3 is TGTGCCAGCAGTTTAGGGTCGGAAAGGACTGAAGCTTTCTTT. It yields the protein CASSLGSERTEAFF.

This rearrangement joins TRBV4-3 to TRBJ1-1, with D hard to call. This CDR3 has 12 amino acids. The germline V and J ends were trimmed by 0 bases and 6 bases, with 5 bases remaining between them. Germline V CDR1 and CDR2: LGHNA, YSLEER. The CDR3 DNA follows: TGCGCCAGCAGCCAAGATGCTTCTGAAGCTTTCTTT. Protein: CASSQDASEAFF.

The chain recombines TRBV25-1 with TRBJ1-2; the D is unclear. V was cut by 0 bases and J by 4 bases, with 15 bases left in between. Per the germline V gene, CDR1 is MGHDK and CDR2 is SYGVNS. The CDR3 runs to 16 residues. The CDR3 loop is CASSEYNGLTGYGYTF. The CDR3 DNA sequence: TGTGCCAGCAGTGAATATAACGGTCTGACCGGCTATGGCTACACCTTC.